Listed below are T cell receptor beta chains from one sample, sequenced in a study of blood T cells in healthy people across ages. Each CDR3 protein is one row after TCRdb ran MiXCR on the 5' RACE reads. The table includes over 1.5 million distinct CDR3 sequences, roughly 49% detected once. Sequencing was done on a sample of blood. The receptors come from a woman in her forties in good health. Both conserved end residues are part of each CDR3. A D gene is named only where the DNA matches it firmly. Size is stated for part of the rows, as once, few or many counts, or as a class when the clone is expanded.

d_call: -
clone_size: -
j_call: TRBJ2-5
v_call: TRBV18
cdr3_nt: TGTGCCAGCGCAACCAGGGAAGAGACCCAGTACTTC
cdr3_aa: CASATREETQYF

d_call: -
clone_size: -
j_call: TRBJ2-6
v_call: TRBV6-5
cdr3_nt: TGTGCCAGTACCGGGAGCCGCTTGGTTAGGGCCAACGTCCTGACTTTC
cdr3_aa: CASTGSRLVRANVLTF

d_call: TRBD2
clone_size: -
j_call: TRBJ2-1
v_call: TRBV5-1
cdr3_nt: TGCGCCAGCAGCCCCACCGCGGGGGGTGTAAATGAGCAGTTCTTC
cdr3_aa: CASSPTAGGVNEQFF

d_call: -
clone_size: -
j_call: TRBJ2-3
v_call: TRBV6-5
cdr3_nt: TGTGCCAGCAGGTCTGACAGTTTAGATACGCAGTATTTT
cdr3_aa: CASRSDSLDTQYF

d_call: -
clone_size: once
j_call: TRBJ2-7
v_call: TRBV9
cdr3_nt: TGTGCCAGCAGCTCCGAGGGGAACTCCTACGAGCAGTACTTC
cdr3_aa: CASSSEGNSYEQYF

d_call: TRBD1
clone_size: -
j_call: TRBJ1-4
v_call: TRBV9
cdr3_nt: TGTGCCAGCAGCTCAGGACAGGGGGCCGAAGAAAAACTGTTTTTT
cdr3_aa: CASSSGQGAEEKLFF

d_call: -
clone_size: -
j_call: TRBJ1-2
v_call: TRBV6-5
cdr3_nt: TGTGCCAGCAGTTTCCTAGGTACAGATTTGGATGGCTACACCTTC
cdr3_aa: CASSFLGTDLDGYTF

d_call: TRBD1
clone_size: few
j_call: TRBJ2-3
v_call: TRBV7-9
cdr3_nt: TGTGCCAGCAGCCTGGGACAGGGAAACACAGATACGCAGTATTTT
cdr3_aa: CASSLGQGNTDTQYF

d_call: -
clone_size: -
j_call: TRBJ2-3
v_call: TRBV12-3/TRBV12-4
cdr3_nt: TGTGCCAGCAGTTTAGGGGCAGGCGTCGGCACAGATACGCAGTATTTT
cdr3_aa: CASSLGAGVGTDTQYF

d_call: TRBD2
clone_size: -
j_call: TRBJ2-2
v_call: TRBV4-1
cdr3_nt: TGCGCCAGCAGCCAAGTACTAGCGGGGATAAACACCGGGGAGCTGTTTTTT
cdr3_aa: CASSQVLAGINTGELFF

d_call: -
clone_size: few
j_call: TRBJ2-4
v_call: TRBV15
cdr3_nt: TGTGCCACCAGCAGAGATCGGGGGCTAGCCAAAAACATTCAGTACTTC
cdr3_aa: CATSRDRGLAKNIQYF

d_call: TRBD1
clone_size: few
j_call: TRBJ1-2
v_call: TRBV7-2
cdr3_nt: TGTGCCAGCAGCTTAGCGGGACAGGGATCGGATGGCTACACCTTC
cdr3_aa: CASSLAGQGSDGYTF

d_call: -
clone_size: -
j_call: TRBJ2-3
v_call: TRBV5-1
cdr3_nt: TGCGCCAGCAGCTTCGCGTTCCCAGATACGCAGTATTTT
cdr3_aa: CASSFAFPDTQYF

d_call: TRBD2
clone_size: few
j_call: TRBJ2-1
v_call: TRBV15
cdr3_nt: TGTGCCACCAGCAGAAGGGCGCGCGGGGGAGGAAATGAGCAGTTCTTC
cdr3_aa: CATSRRARGGGNEQFF

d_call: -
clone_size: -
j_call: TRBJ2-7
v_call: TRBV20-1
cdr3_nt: TGCAGTGCTAGTTCCCAGGAGCGGGCTCCATACAATGAGCAGTACTTC
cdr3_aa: CSASSQERAPYNEQYF

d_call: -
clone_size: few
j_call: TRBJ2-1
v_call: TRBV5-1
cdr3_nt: TGCGCCAGCAGCTTGGGAGGGGGATTGGATGAGCAGTTCTTC
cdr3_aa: CASSLGGGLDEQFF

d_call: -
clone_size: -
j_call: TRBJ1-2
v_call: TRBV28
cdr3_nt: TGTGCCAGCAGTTTTCGGGGAGGCTACACCTTC
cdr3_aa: CASSFRGGYTF

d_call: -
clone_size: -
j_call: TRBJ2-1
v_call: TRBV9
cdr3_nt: TGTGCCAGCGGGTATGGGGACACACCCTACGAGCAGTTCTTC
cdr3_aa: CASGYGDTPYEQFF

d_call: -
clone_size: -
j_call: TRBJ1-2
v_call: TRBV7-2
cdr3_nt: TGTGCCAGCAGCTTAGGTGGAAGTGAGGACTATGGCTACACCTTC
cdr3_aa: CASSLGGSEDYGYTF

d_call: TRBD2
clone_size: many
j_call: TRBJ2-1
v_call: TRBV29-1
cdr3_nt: TGCAGCGTTGCTTGGTGGGGGGGCTACAATGAGCAGTTCTTC
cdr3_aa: CSVAWWGGYNEQFF

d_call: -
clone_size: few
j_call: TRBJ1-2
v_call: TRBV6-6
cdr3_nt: TGTGCCAGCAGTCCGTCCGGTGAGCATGGCTACACCTTC
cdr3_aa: CASSPSGEHGYTF

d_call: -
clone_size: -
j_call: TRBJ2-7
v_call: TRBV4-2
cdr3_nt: TGTGCCAGCAGCCAAGATTGGGGGAACGAGCAGTACTTC
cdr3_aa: CASSQDWGNEQYF

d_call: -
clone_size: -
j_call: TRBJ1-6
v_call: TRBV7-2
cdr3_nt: TGTGCCAGCAGCTCGGAATTAAATTCACCCCTCCACTTT
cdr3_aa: CASSSELNSPLHF

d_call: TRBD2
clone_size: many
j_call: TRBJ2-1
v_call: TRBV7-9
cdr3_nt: TGTGCCAGCAGCTTGGGCGGGGGGGCGATTGAGCAGTTCTTC
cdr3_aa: CASSLGGGAIEQFF

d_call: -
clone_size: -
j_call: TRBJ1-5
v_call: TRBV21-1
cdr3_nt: TGCGCCAGCAGCAAACTGGGGGGCGGCAATCAGCCCCAGCATTTT
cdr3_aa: CASSKLGGGNQPQHF

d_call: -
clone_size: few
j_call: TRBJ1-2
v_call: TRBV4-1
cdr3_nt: TGCGCCAGCAGCCAAGAGGAGGCCTCCGGGTATGGCTACACCTTC
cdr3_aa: CASSQEEASGYGYTF

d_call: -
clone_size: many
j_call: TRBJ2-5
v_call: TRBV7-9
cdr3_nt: TGTGCCAGCAGCTTAGTTTGGAGAGGGCAGGAGACCCAGTACTTC
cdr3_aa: CASSLVWRGQETQYF

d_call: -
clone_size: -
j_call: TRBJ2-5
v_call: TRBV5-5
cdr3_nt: TGTGCCAGCAGCTTTTATGTCGGCAGACAAGAGACCCAGTACTTC
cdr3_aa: CASSFYVGRQETQYF

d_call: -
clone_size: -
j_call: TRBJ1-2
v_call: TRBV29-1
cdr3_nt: TGCAGCGTTTCGAGGGCCTCGGACTATGGCTACACCTTC
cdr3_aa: CSVSRASDYGYTF

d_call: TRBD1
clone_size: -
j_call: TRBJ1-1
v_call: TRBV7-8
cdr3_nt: TGTGCCAGCAGTTACGACAGGGTAACCACTGAAGCTTTCTTT
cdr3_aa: CASSYDRVTTEAFF

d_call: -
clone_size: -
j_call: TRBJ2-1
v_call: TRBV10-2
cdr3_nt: TGCGCCAGCACGAACGACTATGAGCAGTTCTTC
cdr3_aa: CASTNDYEQFF

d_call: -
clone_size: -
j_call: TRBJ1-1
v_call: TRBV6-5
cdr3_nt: TGTGCCAGCAGTTACTCCGGGACGGGTGAAGCTTTCTTT
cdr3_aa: CASSYSGTGEAFF

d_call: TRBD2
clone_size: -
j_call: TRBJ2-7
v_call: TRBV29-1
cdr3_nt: TGCAGCGTTGAAGATGGGGCTAGCGGGGCCGTCTACGAGCAGTACTTC
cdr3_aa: CSVEDGASGAVYEQYF

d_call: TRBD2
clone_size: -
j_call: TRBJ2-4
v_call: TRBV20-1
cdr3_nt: TGCAGTGCTGGACCTAGCGGGGTAAACATTCAGTACTTC
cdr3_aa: CSAGPSGVNIQYF

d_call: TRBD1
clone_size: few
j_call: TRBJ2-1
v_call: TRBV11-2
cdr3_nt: TGTGCCAGCAGCTTAGGGACAGGGAAAAATGAGCAGTTCTTC
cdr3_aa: CASSLGTGKNEQFF

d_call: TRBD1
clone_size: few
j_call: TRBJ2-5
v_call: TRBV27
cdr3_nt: TGTGCCAGCAGCCTTAGACAGGGGGCTTTAGAGACCCAGTACTTC
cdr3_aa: CASSLRQGALETQYF

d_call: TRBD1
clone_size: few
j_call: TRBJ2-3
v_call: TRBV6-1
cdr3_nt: TGTGCCAGCAGGGAGACAGGGGGCACAGATACGCAGTATTTT
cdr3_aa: CASRETGGTDTQYF

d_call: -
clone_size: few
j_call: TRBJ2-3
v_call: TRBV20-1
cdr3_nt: TGCAGTGCTAGAGAGGGGCAGGGAAGGACAGATACGCAGTATTTT
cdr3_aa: CSAREGQGRTDTQYF

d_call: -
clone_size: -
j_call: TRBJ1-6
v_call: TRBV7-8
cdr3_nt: TGTGCCAGCAGCTTATTCGCTCCCGGCCAGAATTCACCCCTCCACTTT
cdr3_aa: CASSLFAPGQNSPLHF

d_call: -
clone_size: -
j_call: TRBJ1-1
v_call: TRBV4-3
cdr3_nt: TGCGCCAGCAGCCGAGGACAGAACATGAACACTGAAGCTTTCTTT
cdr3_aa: CASSRGQNMNTEAFF

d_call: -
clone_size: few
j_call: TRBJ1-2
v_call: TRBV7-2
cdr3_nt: TGTGCCAGCAGCTTAGTTTGGACAGCCACTAACTATGGCTACACCTTC
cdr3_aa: CASSLVWTATNYGYTF

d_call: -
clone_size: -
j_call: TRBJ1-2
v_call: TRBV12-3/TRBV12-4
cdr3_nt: TGTGCCAGCAGTGTAGGGCCCTTGGCCACCTTC
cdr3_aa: CASSVGPLATF

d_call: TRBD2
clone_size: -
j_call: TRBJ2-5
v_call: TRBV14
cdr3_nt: TGTGCCAGCAGCCAGACGCACCCGGGACTAGCGGGGTTACCAGAGACCCAGTACTTC
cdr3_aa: CASSQTHPGLAGLPETQYF

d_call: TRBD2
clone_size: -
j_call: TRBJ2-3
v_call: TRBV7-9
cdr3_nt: TGTGCCAGCAGCTTGACTAGCGGGGGGGCAGGAGATACGCAGTATTTT
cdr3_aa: CASSLTSGGAGDTQYF

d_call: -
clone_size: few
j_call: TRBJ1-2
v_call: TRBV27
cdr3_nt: TGTGCCAGCAGTTTATCGGTGGGCGCCGGGGGCTACACCTTC
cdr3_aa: CASSLSVGAGGYTF

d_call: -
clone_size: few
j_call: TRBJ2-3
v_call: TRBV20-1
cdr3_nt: TGCAGTGCTCCGGTAGTGACAGATACGCAGTATTTT
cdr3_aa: CSAPVVTDTQYF

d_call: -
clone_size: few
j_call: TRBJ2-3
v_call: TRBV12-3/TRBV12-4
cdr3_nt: TGTGCCAGCAGTTTAGGCAGGGCAATGGGGCACACAGATACGCAGTATTTT
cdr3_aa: CASSLGRAMGHTDTQYF

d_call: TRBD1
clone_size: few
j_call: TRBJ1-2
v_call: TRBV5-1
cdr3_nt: TGCGCCAGCAGCTCCGGGACAGGGGTTGTCGACTATGGCTACACCTTC
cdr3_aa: CASSSGTGVVDYGYTF

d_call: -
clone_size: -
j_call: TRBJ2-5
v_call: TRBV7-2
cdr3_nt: TGTGCCAGCAGCCCCAGGACCGCTTCCCAAGGGACCCAGTACTTC
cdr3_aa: CASSPRTASQGTQYF

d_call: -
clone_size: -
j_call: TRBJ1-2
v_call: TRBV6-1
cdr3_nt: TGTGCCAGCAGTGAAGTATCGGGGGCGAGCGATGGCTACACCTTC
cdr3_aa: CASSEVSGASDGYTF

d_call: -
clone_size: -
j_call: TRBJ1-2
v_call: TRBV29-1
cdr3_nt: TGCAGCGTTGACTCTGGGGTACTCAAAGCTAACTATGGCTACACCTTC
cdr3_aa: CSVDSGVLKANYGYTF

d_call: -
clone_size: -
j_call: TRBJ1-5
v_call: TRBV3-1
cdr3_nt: TGTGCCAGCAGCCAAGACACGGTACTCCCCAATCAGCCCCAGCATTTT
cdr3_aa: CASSQDTVLPNQPQHF

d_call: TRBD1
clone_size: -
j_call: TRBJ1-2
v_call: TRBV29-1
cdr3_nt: TGCAGCGTGGACCGACAGGGTGCGCGTGGCTACACCTTC
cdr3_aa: CSVDRQGARGYTF

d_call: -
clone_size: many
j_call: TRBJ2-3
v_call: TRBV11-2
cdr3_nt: TGTGCCAGCAGCTTAGCGGGGGCTAGTGCAGATACGCAGTATTTT
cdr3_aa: CASSLAGASADTQYF

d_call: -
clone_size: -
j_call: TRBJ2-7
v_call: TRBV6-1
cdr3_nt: TGTGCCAGCAGTGAATCGTGGGGGACGTCCTCCTACGAGCAGTACTTC
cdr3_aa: CASSESWGTSSYEQYF

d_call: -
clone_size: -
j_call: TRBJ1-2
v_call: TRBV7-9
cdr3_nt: TGTGCCAGCAGCAGGTCGGGGCGGGGTGGCTACACCTTC
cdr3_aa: CASSRSGRGGYTF

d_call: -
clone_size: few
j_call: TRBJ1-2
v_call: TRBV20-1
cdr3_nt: TGCAGTGCGGACGACTATGGCTACACCTTC
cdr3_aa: CSADDYGYTF

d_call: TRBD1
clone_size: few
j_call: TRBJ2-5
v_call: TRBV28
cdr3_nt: TGTGCCAGCAGCCCGGACAGGGTAATCCAAGAGACCCAGTACTTC
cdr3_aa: CASSPDRVIQETQYF

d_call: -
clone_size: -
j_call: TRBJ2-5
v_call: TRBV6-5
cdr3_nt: TGTGCCAGCAGTTACTCTACCGGGACTTCAGGGACCCAGTACTTC
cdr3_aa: CASSYSTGTSGTQYF